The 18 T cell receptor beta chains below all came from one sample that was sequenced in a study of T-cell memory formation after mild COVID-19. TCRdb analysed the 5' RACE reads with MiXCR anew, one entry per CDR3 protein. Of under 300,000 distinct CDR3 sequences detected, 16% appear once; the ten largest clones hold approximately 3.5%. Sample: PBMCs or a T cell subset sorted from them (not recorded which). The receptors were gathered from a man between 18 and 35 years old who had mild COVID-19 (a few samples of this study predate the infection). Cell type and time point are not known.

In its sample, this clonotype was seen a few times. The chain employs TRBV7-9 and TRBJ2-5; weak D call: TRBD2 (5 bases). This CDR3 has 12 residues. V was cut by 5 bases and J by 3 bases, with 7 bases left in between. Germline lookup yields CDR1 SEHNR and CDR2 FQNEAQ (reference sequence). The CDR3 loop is CASSRTEETQYF. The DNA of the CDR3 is TGTGCCAGCAGCCGGACTGAAGAGACCCAGTACTTC.

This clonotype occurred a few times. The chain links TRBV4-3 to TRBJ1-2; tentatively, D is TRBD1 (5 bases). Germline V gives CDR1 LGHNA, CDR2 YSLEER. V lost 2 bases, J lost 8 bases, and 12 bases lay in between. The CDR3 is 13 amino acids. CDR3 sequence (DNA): TGCGCCAGCAGCCAATCGGGGGTACGGGGCTACACCTTC. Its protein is CASSQSGVRGYTF.

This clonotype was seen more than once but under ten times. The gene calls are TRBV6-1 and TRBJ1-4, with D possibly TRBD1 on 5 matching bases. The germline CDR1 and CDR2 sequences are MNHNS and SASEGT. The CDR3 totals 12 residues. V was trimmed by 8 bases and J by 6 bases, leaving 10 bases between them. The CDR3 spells CASAGEDEKLFF. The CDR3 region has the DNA TGTGCCAGCGCGGGGGAGGATGAAAAACTGTTTTTT.

CDR3 sequence: CASRARGGATDTQYF. The CDR3 DNA reads as TGTGCCAGCAGGGCGAGGGGGGGGGCCACAGATACGCAGTATTTT. The J gene is TRBJ2-3, the V gene TRBV7-2; tentative D call: TRBD2 (7 bases). The CDR3 consists of 15 residues. V was cut by 6 bases and J by 2 bases, with 15 bases left in between. CDR1 and CDR2 (germline): SGHTA, FQGNSA.

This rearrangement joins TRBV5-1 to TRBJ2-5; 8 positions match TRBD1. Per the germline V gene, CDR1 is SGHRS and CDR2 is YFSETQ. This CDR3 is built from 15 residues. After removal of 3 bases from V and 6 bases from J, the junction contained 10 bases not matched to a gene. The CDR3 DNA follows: TGCGCCAGCAGCTCGGCCGGACAGGGTGGTCAGACCCAGTACTTC. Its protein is CASSSAGQGGQTQYF.

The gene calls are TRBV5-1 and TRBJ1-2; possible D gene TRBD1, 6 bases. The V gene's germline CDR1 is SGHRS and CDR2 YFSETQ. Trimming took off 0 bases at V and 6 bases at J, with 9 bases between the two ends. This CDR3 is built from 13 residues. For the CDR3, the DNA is TGCGCCAGCAGCTTGGGACAGGTGGATGGCTACACCTTC. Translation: CASSLGQVDGYTF.

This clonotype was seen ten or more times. The CDR3 loop reads CASSQDQGYGYTF. The CDR3, as DNA: TGCGCCAGCAGCCAAGACCAGGGGTATGGCTACACCTTC. The V gene is TRBV4-3, the J gene TRBJ1-2, with TRBD1 as a possible D gene (6 bases). Germline V gene sequence: CDR1 LGHNA, CDR2 YSLEER. Trimming removed 0 bases from V and 5 bases from J, with 7 bases in between. The CDR3 spans 13 residues.

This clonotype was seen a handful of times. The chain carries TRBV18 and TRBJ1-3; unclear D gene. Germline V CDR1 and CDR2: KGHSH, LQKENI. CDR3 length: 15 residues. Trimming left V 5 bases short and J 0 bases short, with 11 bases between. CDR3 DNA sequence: TGTGCCAGCTCAATTGGCAAGGGCTCTGGAAACACCATATATTTT. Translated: CASSIGKGSGNTIYF.

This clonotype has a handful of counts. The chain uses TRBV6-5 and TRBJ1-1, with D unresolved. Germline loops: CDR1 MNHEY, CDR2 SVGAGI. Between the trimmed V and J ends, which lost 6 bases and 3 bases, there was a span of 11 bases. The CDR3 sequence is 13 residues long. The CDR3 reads CASRMASYTEAFF. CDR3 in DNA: TGTGCCAGCAGAATGGCCAGCTACACTGAAGCTTTCTTT.

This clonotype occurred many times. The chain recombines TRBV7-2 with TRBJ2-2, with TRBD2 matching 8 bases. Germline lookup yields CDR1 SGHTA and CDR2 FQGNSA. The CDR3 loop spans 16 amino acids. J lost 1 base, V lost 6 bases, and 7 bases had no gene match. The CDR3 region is CASRPGSGGNTGELFF. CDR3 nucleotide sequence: TGTGCCAGCAGACCCGGGAGCGGGGGGAACACCGGGGAGCTGTTTTTT.

CDR3 DNA: TGCAGTGCAAAGATGGGGACGCAAGGGGTCGGCTCCTATAATTCACCCCTCCACTTT. This gives the protein CSAKMGTQGVGSYNSPLHF. The chain uses TRBV20-1 and TRBJ1-6, with D perhaps TRBD1 (5 bases). Germline CDR1 is DFQATT and CDR2 is SNEGSKA (reference sequence). Between the trimmed V and J ends, which lost 6 bases and 0 bases, there was a span of 24 bases. This CDR3 has 19 amino acids.

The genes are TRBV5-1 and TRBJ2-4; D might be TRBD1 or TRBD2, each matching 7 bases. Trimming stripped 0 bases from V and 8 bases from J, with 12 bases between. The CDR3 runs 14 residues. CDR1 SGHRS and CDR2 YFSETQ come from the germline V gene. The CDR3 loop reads CASSLVSGGDIQYF. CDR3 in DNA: TGCGCCAGCAGCTTGGTATCAGGGGGGGACATTCAGTACTTC.

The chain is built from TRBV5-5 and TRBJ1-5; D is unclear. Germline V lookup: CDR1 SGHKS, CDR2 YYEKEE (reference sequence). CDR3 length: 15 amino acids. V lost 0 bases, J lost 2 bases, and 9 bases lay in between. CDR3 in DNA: TGTGCCAGCAGCTTGGAAGGGTCCGGCAATCAGCCCCAGCATTTT. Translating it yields CASSLEGSGNQPQHF.

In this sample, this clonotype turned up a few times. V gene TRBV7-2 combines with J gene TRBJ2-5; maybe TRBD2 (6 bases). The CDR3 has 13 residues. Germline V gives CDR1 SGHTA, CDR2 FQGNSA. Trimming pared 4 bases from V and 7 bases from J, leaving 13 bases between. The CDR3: CASSYGLGGTQYF. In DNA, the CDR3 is TGTGCCAGCAGCTACGGGCTGGGAGGGACCCAGTACTTC.

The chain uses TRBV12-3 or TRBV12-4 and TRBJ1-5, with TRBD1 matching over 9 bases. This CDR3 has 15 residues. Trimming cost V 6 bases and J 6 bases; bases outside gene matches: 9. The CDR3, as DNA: TGTGCCAGCAGACCCGGGACAGGGCAATCTCAGCCCCAGCATTTT. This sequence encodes CASRPGTGQSQPQHF.

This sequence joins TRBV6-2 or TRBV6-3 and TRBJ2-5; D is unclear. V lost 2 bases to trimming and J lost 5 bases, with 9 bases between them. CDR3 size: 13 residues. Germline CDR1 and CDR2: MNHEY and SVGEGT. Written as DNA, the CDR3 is TGTGCCAGCAGTTACCCGAGGATGGAGACCCAGTACTTC. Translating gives CASSYPRMETQYF.

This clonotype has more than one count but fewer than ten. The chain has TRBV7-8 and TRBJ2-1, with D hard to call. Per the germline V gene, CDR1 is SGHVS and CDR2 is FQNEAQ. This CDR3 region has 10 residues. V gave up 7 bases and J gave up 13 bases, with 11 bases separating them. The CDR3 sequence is CASIPRPQFF. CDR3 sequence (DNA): TGTGCCAGCATCCCTCGCCCCCAGTTCTTC.

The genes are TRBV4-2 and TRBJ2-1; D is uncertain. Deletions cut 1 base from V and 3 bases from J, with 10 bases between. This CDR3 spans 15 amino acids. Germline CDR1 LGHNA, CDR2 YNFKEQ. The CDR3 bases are TGTGCCAGCAGCCAAGTACCAGGAATCTACAATGAGCAGTTCTTC. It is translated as CASSQVPGIYNEQFF.